The next 9 T cell receptor beta chains were all read from a single sample in a study of tumor-infiltrating lymphocytes in primary liver carcinoma. Investigators took RNA and DNA out together from about 20-30 mg of unsorted bulk tissue. TCR beta cDNA came from roughly 450 ng total RNA, primed with a constant-region primer. Three nested multiplex PCR rounds, a slightly modified ARM-PCR method, built the TCR beta libraries. For roughly 10 cycles apiece, the opening two PCR rounds ran with TRBV1-TRBV30 forward primers and a C-beta reverse primer. TCRdb used MiXCR to reprocess the multiplex PCR reads, holding one entry per CDR3 protein. The sample holds 45,000 to 55,000 distinct CDR3 sequences, about 73% seen once. Sequenced: liver tumor tissue from sampling region 2. The subset is: tumor region T2, inferior pole. These receptor sequences come from a man between 35 and 55 years old with primary liver carcinoma and hepatitis B virus infection.

To note about this clonotype: The conserved final phenylalanine or tryptophan is absent from the CDR3, which likely points to a read error. The DNA is left out, because the CDR3 cannot be placed on it with certainty; the CDR3 is given as TCRdb lists it. This sequence joins TRBV4-1 and TRBJ2-7; TRBD1, as called in the table, went unchecked against the DNA. Germline-derived CDR1 and CDR2 are MGHRA and YSYEKL. The CDR3 has 15 amino acids, counting both end residues. The CDR3 here is CASSQERDRRYEEYL.

In regard to this clonotype: It is likely a read error, because the conserved phenylalanine at the end of the CDR3 is missing. The chain is built from TRBV6-1 and TRBJ2-1; unclear D gene. Germline V gene sequence: CDR1 MNHNS, CDR2 SASEGT. The CDR3 contains 15 residues. The CDR3 region is CASTPPSGSYNEQFL. CDR3 in DNA: TGTGCCAGCACCCCGCCAAGTGGGTCCTACAATGAACAGTTCCTC.

The genes are TRBV6-1 and TRBJ2-1; D is tentatively TRBD1 or TRBD2 (5 bases each). The germline V gene has CDR1 MNHNS and CDR2 SASEGT. The CDR3 has 14 residues. Trimming left V 7 bases short and J 0 bases short, with 10 bases between. For the CDR3, the DNA is TGTGCCAGCATACAGGACTCCTCCTACAATGAGCAGTTCTTC. Residues: CASIQDSSYNEQFF.

This clonotype has ten or more counts. The chain joins TRBV29-1 to TRBJ1-2; TRBD1 matches at 7 bases. Germline CDR1 is SQVTM and CDR2 is ANQGSEA. The CDR3 covers 15 residues. With V trimmed by 4 bases and J by 1 base, 9 bases remained unmatched. The CDR3 spells CSVAAGTDLNYGYTF. DNA for the CDR3: TGCAGCGTTGCTGCCGGGACAGACCTTAACTATGGCTACACCTTC.

Comments on this clonotype: The junction shows a germline mismatch at one end, possibly a read error. This chain joins TRBV11-2 and TRBJ1-2; possible D gene TRBD1, 6 bases. The CDR3 extends over 14 amino acids. Germline V gene lookup returns CDR1 SGHAT and CDR2 FQNNGV. The CDR3 protein is CASRERDTTYGYIF. In DNA, the CDR3 is TGTGCCAGCAGAGAAAGGGACACAACCTATGGCTACATCTTC.

The chain uses TRBV30 and TRBJ2-2; D may be TRBD2 (6 bases). Germline CDR1 and CDR2: GTSNPN and SVGIG (reference sequence). The CDR3 extends over 14 amino acids. V shed 6 bases and J shed 6 bases, with 17 bases lying between them. The CDR3 region is CACPGLSNAGELFF. The CDR3 coding sequence is TGTGCCTGTCCGGGACTCAGCAACGCCGGGGAGCTGTTTTTT.

The sample holds one count of this clonotype. Germline and junction disagree at one end, which may indicate a read error. This rearrangement joins TRBV5-4 to TRBJ2-3, with D possibly being TRBD2 (6 bases). Looked up from germline, CDR1 is SGHNT and CDR2 is YYREEE (reference sequence). The CDR3 sequence is 12 residues long. The DNA for the CDR3 is TGCGCCAGCACCTCGGGGGAAGATACGCAGTATTTT. Translation gives CASTSGEDTQYF.

This clonotype was counted once. The junction departs from the called germline gene at one end, perhaps through a read error. The CDR3 nucleotides are TGCGTCAACAGTTCCCTACCGACTAGCGGAGGGGGAGCCAAAAACATTCAGTACTTC. This encodes CVNSSLPTSGGGAKNIQYF. The chain joins TRBV6-5 to TRBJ2-4; 9 bases are shared with TRBD2. The CDR3 covers 19 residues. The germline V gene encodes CDR1 MNHEY and CDR2 SVGAGI.

There are a few counts of this clonotype. Since the CDR3 does not end with the conserved phenylalanine or tryptophan, this likely comes from a read error. CDR3 DNA sequence: TGTGCCAGCAGTTTGGGTCCAGGGACTGGGCTAGGGGCCTACGAGCAGTACTCC. Amino acid sequence: CASSLGPGTGLGAYEQYS. This chain joins TRBV28 and TRBJ2-7; maybe TRBD2 (6 bases). Germline-derived CDR1 and CDR2 are MDHEN and SYDVKM. The CDR3 runs 18 residues. Trimming cost V 3 bases and J 2 bases, with 23 bases left between them.